These 9 T cell receptor beta chains came from one sample sequenced in a study of shared clonotypes between healthy human individuals. Cells designated naive CD8 were CD45RO-negative and were positively selected for CCR7, with terminally differentiated effector memory CD45RA+ cells excluded. Assay used: immunoSEQ multiplex PCR; TCRdb lists only in-frame clones, some missing. The repertoire consists of 1.5 million to 2.5 million clones, with around 96% occurring once and the leading ten covering less than 1.5%. Sequences were obtained from naive CD8+ T cells sorted from blood. The receptors shown here come from a man aged 18 to 30 in good health.

V gene TRBV6-5 combines with J gene TRBJ1-1, with D perhaps matching TRBD1 (5 bases). This CDR3 has 13 residues. In germline, CDR1 is MNHEY, CDR2 SVGAGI. V was clipped by 8 bases and J by 5 bases, with 15 bases between them. CDR3 sequence reads: CASAPGQTTEAFF. CDR3 nucleotide sequence: TGTGCCAGCGCCCCGGGGCAGACAACTGAAGCTTTCTTT.

Notes on this clone: This same CDR3 is encoded by further DNA sequences in the sample. The CDR3 reads CASSLELAGAYEQYF. CDR3 DNA sequence: TGTGCCAGCAGCTTAGAACTAGCGGGAGCGTACGAGCAGTACTTC. This rearrangement joins TRBV7-6 to TRBJ2-7, with 11 nucleotides matching TRBD2. This CDR3 is 15 amino acids long. The ends lost 1 base at V and 4 bases at J; junction bases unmatched: 3. The germline V gene encodes CDR1 SGHVS and CDR2 FNYEAQ.

The chain couples TRBV27 to TRBJ1-1; D not resolved. The CDR3 is 15 amino acids. The germline V gene encodes CDR1 MNHEY and CDR2 SMNVEV (reference sequence). Trimming removed 5 bases from V and 3 bases from J, with 16 bases in between. The CDR3 loop reads CASSIPGYEDTEAFF. The CDR3, as DNA: TGTGCCAGCAGTATCCCCGGGTATGAGGACACTGAAGCTTTCTTT.

V usage is TRBV19 and J usage is TRBJ1-5; weak D call: TRBD1 (6 bases). Germline V gene sequence: CDR1 LNHDA, CDR2 SQIVND (reference sequence). CDR3 length equals 15 residues. Trimming removed 5 bases from V and 4 bases from J, with 15 bases in between. The CDR3 DNA is TGTGCCAGTAGTTCAATTCGGACAGTTAATCAGCCCCAGCATTTT. Its translation: CASSSIRTVNQPQHF.

V gene TRBV6-5 combines with J gene TRBJ2-2, with a weak D call TRBD2 (5 bases). V dropped 2 bases and J dropped 4 bases, with 11 bases sitting between them. The length of the CDR3 is 15 residues. CDR1 and CDR2 from the germline V gene are MNHEY and SVGAGI. This CDR3 is CASSYLVAGTGELFF. As DNA, the CDR3 is TGTGCCAGCAGTTACCTGGTTGCGGGCACCGGGGAGCTGTTTTTT.

The V and J genes are TRBV6-6 and TRBJ2-7, with 7 bases that match TRBD1. With 0 bases clipped from V and 4 bases from J, the junction kept 6 bases outside the gene matches. The CDR3 has 15 residues. Germline loops: CDR1 MNHNY, CDR2 SVGAGI (reference sequence). CDR3 bases: TGTGCCAGCAGTTACTCCACGGGACAGCAGTACGAGCAGTACTTC. This encodes CASSYSTGQQYEQYF.

The V and J genes are TRBV19 and TRBJ2-3, with 13 bases matching TRBD2. The CDR3 loop spans 17 amino acids. CDR1 LNHDA and CDR2 SQIVND come from the germline V gene (reference sequence). After removal of 0 bases from V and 5 bases from J, the junction contained 5 bases not matched to a gene. CDR3 DNA sequence: TGTGCCAGTAGTATAGATGGACTAGCGGGAGTTCTAGATACGCAGTATTTT. Translating it yields CASSIDGLAGVLDTQYF.

The rearrangement uses TRBV30 and TRBJ2-2; tentative D call: TRBD1 (6 bases). CDR3 length: 14 amino acids. Deletions cut 5 bases from V and 1 base from J, with 11 bases between. Per germline, CDR1 GTSNPN and CDR2 SVGIG (reference sequence). CDR3 in amino acids: CAWDPGQNTGELFF. The CDR3 DNA follows: TGTGCCTGGGATCCGGGACAGAACACCGGGGAGCTGTTTTTT.

V is TRBV21-1 and J is TRBJ2-2; TRBD2 is the table's D call, not checked against the DNA. TRBV21-1 is shown as a pseudogene. This CDR3 has 15 amino acids. The CDR3 region is CASVAYSGRSGELFF. In DNA form, the CDR3 reads TGTGCCAGCGTGGCTTATAGCGGGAGATCCGGGGAGCTGTTTTTT.